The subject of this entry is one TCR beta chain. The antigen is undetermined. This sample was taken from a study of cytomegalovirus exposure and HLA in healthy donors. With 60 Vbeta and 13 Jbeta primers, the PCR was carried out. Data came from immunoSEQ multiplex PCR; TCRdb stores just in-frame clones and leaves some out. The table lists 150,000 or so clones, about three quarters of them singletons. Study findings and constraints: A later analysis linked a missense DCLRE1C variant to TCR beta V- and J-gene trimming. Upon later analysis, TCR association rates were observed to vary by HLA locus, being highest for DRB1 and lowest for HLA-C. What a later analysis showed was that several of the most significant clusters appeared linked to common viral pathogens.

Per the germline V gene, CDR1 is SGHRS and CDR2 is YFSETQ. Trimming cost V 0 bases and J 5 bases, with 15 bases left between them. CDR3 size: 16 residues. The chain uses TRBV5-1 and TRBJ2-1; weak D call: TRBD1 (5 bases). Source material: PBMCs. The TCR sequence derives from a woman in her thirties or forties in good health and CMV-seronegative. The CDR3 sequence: CASSLGQLGVHNEQFF. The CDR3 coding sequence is TGCGCCAGCAGCTTGGGCCAGCTAGGGGTCCACAATGAGCAGTTCTTC.